This is a list of T cell receptor beta chains from one sample in a study of metastatic and nonmetastatic thyroid tumors. MiXCR was used by TCRdb to re-call the PCR reads. In the table there are 30,000 to 35,000 clones, 15% of which are singletons. Sequencing was carried out using blood. These receptors were obtained from a male donor with papillary thyroid cancer or a benign thyroid nodule (not recorded which). Some clones in this sample may be carry-over from other donors' samples. The CDR3 runs from the conserved cysteine through the conserved F or W. The D gene is left open where the match is weak. Rows may omit the clone size; those that give it use once, few, many or a size class.

d_call | clone_size | cdr3_length | j_call | v_call | cdr3_aa | cdr3_nt
NA | many | 13 | TRBJ2-5 | TRBV5-1 | CASSIQPQETQYF | TGCGCCAGCAGCATTCAGCCCCAAGAGACCCAGTACTTC
NA | NA | 18 | TRBJ1-2 | TRBV9 | CASSNPLYGGALNYGYTF | TGTGCCAGCAGCAACCCGCTCTATGGGGGCGCCCTTAACTATGGCTACACCTTC
TRBD1 | NA | 16 | TRBJ1-1 | TRBV6-6 | CASSYWGQAQGNEAFF | TGTGCCAGCAGTTACTGGGGACAGGCACAGGGAAATGAAGCTTTCTTT
NA | NA | 15 | TRBJ2-7 | TRBV6-1 | CASSDPAGWNNEQYF | TGTGCCAGCAGTGACCCGGCAGGGTGGAATAACGAGCAGTACTTC
NA | many | 16 | TRBJ1-5 | TRBV18 | CASSGGAFEEGQPQHF | TGTGCCAGCTCAGGGGGCGCATTCGAGGAAGGCCAGCCCCAGCATTTT
NA | many | 13 | TRBJ1-1 | TRBV6-1 | CASNKHGGTEAFF | TGTGCCAGCAACAAACACGGGGGGACTGAAGCTTTCTTT
TRBD2 | many | 14 | TRBJ2-7 | TRBV13 | CASSWGGTTYEQYF | TGTGCCAGCAGCTGGGGGGGGACTACCTACGAGCAGTACTTC
NA | many | 13 | TRBJ1-1 | TRBV19 | CASNIGVNTEAFF | TGTGCCAGTAACATAGGGGTAAACACTGAAGCTTTCTTT
NA | NA | 12 | TRBJ2-3 | TRBV6-1 | CARTPNTDTQSF | TGTGCCCGCACTCCAAACACAGATACGCAGTCTTTT
TRBD1 | few | 15 | TRBJ2-5 | TRBV6-1 | CASSDQDRALGTQYF | TGTGCCAGCAGTGATCAAGACAGGGCTCTAGGGACCCAGTACTTC
NA | many | 12 | TRBJ1-2 | TRBV20-1 | CSASLGNYGYTF | TGCAGTGCTAGTTTGGGGAACTATGGCTACACCTTC
TRBD1 | many | 14 | TRBJ1-2 | TRBV5-6 | CASSLDRGLGGYTF | TGTGCCAGCAGTCTGGACAGGGGGCTCGGAGGCTACACCTTC
NA | many | 15 | TRBJ2-1 | TRBV11-2 | CASSLDRGVIYEQFF | TGTGCCAGCAGCTTAGATAGGGGAGTTATATATGAGCAGTTCTTC
NA | many | 12 | TRBJ1-1 | TRBV19 | CASRGVNTEAFF | TGTGCCAGTAGGGGGGTCAACACTGAAGCTTTCTTT
TRBD2 | many | 19 | TRBJ2-6 | TRBV19 | CASSDLGGLLGSGANVLTF | TGTGCCAGTAGTGATCTGGGGGGACTATTGGGCTCTGGGGCCAACGTCCTGACTTTC
NA | few | 14 | TRBJ1-2 | TRBV6-2/TRBV6-3 | CASSYSGARRFYTF | TGTGCCAGCAGTTACAGTGGAGCTCGAAGATTCTACACCTTC
NA | many | 17 | TRBJ1-2 | TRBV24-1 | CATSEGGQGPANYGYTF | TGTGCCACCAGTGAGGGGGGGCAGGGGCCCGCTAACTATGGCTACACCTTC
TRBD1 | NA | 17 | TRBJ2-6 | TRBV7-8 | CASILGQGYAVANVLTF | TGTGCCAGCATCTTGGGACAGGGGTATGCTGTGGCCAACGTCCTGACTTTC
NA | many | 19 | TRBJ1-6 | TRBV6-2/TRBV6-3 | CASSYVQATTSSYNSPLHF | TGTGCCAGCAGTTATGTGCAGGCGACCACGAGCTCCTATAATTCACCCCTCCACTTT
NA | NA | 13 | TRBJ2-1 | TRBV6-1 | CSIRGTDQNDQFF | TGTTCCATCCGGGGGACAGATCAGAATGATCAGTTCTTC